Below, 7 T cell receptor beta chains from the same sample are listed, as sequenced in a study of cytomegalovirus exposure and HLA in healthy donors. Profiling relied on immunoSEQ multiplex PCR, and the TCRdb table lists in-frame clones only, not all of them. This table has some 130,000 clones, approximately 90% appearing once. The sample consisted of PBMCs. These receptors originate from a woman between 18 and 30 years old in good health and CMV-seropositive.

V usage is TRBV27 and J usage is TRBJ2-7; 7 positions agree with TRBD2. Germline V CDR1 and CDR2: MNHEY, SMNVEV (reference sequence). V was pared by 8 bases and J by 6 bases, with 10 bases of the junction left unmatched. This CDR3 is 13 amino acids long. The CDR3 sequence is CASSAGAEGEQYF. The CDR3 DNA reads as TGTGCCAGCTCGGCGGGAGCGGAGGGCGAGCAGTACTTC.

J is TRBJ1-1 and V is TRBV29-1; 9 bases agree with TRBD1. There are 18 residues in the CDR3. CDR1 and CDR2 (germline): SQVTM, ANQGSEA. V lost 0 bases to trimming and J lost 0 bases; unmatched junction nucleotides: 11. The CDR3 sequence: CSVEDPIQGARMNTEAFF. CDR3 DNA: TGCAGCGTTGAAGATCCGATACAGGGGGCGCGAATGAACACTGAAGCTTTCTTT.

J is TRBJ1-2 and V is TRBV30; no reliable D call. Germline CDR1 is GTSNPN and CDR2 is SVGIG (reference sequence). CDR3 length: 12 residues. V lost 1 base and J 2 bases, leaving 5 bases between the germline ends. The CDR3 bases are TGTGCCTGGAGTGACACCAACTATGGCTACACCTTC. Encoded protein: CAWSDTNYGYTF.

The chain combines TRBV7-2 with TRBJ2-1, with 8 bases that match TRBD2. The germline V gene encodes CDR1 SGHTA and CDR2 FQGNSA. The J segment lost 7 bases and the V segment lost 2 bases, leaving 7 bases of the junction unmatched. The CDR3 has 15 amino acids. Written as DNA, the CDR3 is TGTGCCAGCAGCTTATCCAGCGGGAGTCGTAATGAGCAGTTCTTC. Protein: CASSLSSGSRNEQFF.

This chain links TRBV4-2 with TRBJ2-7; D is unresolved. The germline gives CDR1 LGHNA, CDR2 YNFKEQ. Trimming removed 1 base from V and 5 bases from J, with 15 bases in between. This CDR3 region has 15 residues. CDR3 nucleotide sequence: TGTGCCAGCAGCCAAGGCATAAAACAGAGCCACGAGCAGTACTTC. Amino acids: CASSQGIKQSHEQYF.

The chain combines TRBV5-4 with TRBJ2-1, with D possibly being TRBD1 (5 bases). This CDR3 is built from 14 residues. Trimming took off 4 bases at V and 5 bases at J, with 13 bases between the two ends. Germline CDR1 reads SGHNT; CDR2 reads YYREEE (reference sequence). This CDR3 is CASSLLGPNNEQFF. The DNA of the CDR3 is TGTGCCAGCAGCCTACTGGGGCCCAACAATGAGCAGTTCTTC.

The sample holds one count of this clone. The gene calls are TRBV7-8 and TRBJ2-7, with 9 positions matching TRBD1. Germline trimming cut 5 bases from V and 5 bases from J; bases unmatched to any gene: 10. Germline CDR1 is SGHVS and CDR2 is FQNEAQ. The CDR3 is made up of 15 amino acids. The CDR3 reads CASSPNRQGGNEQYF. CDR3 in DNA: TGTGCCAGCAGCCCTAACAGACAGGGGGGAAACGAGCAGTACTTC. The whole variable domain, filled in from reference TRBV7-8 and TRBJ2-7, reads GAGVSQSPRYKVAKRGQDVALRCDPISGHVSLFWYQQALGQGPEFLTYFQNEAQLDKSGLPSDRFFAERPEGSVSTLKIQRTQQEDSAVYLCASSPNRQGGNEQYFGPGTRLTVT.